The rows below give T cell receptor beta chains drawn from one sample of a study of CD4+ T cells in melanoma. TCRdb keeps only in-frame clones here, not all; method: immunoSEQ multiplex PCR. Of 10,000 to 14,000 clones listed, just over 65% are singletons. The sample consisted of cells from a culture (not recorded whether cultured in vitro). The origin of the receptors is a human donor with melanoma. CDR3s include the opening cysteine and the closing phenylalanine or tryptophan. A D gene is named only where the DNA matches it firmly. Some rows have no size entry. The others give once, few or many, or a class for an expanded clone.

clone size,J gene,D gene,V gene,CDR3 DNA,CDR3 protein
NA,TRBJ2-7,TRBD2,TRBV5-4,TGTGCCTCGAGCCGGGACTACCTATCCTACGAGCAGTACTTC,CASSRDYLSYEQYF
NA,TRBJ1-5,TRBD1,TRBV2,TGTGCCAGCAGAAAAGACAGGGGGCTTCAGCCCCAGCATTTT,CASRKDRGLQPQHF
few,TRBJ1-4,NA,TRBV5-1,TGCGCCAGCAGCCATACTACAGGGACCGGAACAGAAAAACTGTTTTTT,CASSHTTGTGTEKLFF
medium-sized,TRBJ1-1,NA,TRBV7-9,TGTGCCAGCAGCTCCCGTGCGGCTTCGGGCACTGAAGCTTTCTTT,CASSSRAASGTEAFF
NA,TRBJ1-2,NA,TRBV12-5,TGTGCTAGTGGTCATGGACCCGGAGGCTACACCTTC,CASGHGPGGYTF
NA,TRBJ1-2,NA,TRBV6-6,TGTGCCAGCAGTTCCGGGACGCCAAACTATGGCTACACCTTC,CASSSGTPNYGYTF
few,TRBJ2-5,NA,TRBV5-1,TGCGCCAGCAGCTTGGAAGGGGCGAGTCAAGGGACCCAGTACTTC,CASSLEGASQGTQYF
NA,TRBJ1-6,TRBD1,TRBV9,TGTGCCAGCAGCGTAGGGAGGACAGGGGGTTCACCCCTCCACTTT,CASSVGRTGGSPLHF
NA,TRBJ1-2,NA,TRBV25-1,TGTGCCAGCAGTGTCCTGGGGGGAGACTATGGCTACACCTTC,CASSVLGGDYGYTF
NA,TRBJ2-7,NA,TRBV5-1,TGCGCCAGCAGCCCACAGGGTTTCTCCCACGAGCAGTACTTC,CASSPQGFSHEQYF
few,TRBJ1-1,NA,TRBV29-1,TGCAGCACAGCACCAGGGGCCACTGAAGCTTTCTTT,CSTAPGATEAFF
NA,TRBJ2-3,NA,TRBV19,TGTGCCAGTAGTAATCTGACAAGACAACGGTATTTT,CASSNLTRQRYF
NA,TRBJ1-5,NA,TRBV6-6,TGTGCCAGCGGGCTCCGGCAGCCCCAGCATTTT,CASGLRQPQHF
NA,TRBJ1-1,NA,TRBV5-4,TGTGCCAGCAGCTGGGTTATCGAGCCCTTCTTACCCCAGACTGAAGCTTTCTTT,CASSWVIEPFLPQTEAFF
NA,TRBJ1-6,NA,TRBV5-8,TGTGCCAGCAGCCCCCCCGGGGGTTCGAGTTCACCCCTCCACTTT,CASSPPGGSSSPLHF
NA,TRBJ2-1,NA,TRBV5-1,TGCGCCAGCAGCTTGGCCCGAGGGGGGTTCATTGATGAGCAGTTCTTC,CASSLARGGFIDEQFF
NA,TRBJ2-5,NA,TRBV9,TGTGCCAGCAGCCAGATGGGGGAAGAGACCCAGTACTTC,CASSQMGEETQYF
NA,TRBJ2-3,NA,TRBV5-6,TGTGCCAGCAGCTTGTCTGTGTATACGCAGTATTTT,CASSLSVYTQYF
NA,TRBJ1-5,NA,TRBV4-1,TGCGCCAGCAGCCATCTAATTATAGGTCAGCCCCAGCATTTT,CASSHLIIGQPQHF
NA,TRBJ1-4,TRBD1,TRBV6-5,TGTGCCAGCAGTCACGACAGGGCGGGTAATGAAAAACTGTTTTTT,CASSHDRAGNEKLFF
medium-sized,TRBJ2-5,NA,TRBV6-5,TGTGCCAGCAGTCCTGGTGTTGGGGGGCGGGAGACCCAGTACTTC,CASSPGVGGRETQYF
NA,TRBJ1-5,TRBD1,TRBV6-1,TGTGCCAGCACCAGGGGGCTGGGGCCCCAGCATTTT,CASTRGLGPQHF
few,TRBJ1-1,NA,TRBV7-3,TGTGCCAGCAGCGGTGGTGGGGACACTGAAGCTTTCTTT,CASSGGGDTEAFF
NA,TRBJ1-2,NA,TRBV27,TGTGCCAGCAGCCGTGACAGCCGACCACCCCGAAACTATGGCTACACCTTC,CASSRDSRPPRNYGYTF
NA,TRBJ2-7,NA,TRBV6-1,TGTGCCAGCAGAAGGGTAGGGGAATCCTACGAGCAGTACTTC,CASRRVGESYEQYF
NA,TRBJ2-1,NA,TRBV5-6,TGTGCCAGCAGCCTCGCCCTGTATGGGGGCGGGAGTGAGCAGTTCTTC,CASSLALYGGGSEQFF
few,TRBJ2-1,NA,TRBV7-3,TGTGCCAGCAGCTCCACACTAGTGGCTGAGCAGTTCTTC,CASSSTLVAEQFF
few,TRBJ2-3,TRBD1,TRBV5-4,TGTGCCAGCAGCTTGGACAGGGGGGTCACAGATACGCAGTATTTT,CASSLDRGVTDTQYF
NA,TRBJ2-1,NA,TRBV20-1,TGCAGTGCTACCCCTTCAAAGCGAAAGTTCTTC,CSATPSKRKFF